What follows are 17 T cell receptor beta chains derived from one specimen sequenced in a study of Graves' ophthalmopathy and Graves' hyperthyroidism. TCR beta CDR3 amplification used RNA transcripts. Following a first-round RT-PCR that used HTBI primers, a second-round multiplex PCR was carried out. MiXCR, applied by TCRdb to the multiplex PCR reads, yields one record per CDR3 protein. Of roughly 170,000 distinct CDR3 sequences in the sample, 39% were seen once. Sample: peripheral blood. The receptors were gathered from a man aged 25-45 years with Graves' ophthalmopathy.

This clonotype was counted ten times or more. V and J are TRBV3-1 and TRBJ2-7; D is possibly TRBD2 (5 bases). V lost 4 bases and J 4 bases, leaving 17 bases between the germline ends. This CDR3 is built from 15 residues. Germline V gene sequence: CDR1 LGHDT, CDR2 YNNKEL (reference sequence). The CDR3 sequence: CASSPKARAAYEQYF. In nucleotides, the CDR3 is TGTGCCAGCAGCCCCAAGGCGAGGGCCGCGTACGAGCAGTACTTC.

This clonotype has a single count. This rearrangement joins TRBV7-2 to TRBJ2-3; D is uncertain. The CDR3 consists of 14 residues. Germline assignment: CDR1 SGHTA and CDR2 FQGNSA. Trimming pared 1 base from V and 0 bases from J, leaving 5 bases between. The CDR3 loop reads CASSLVGSTDTQYF. CDR3 in DNA: TGTGCCAGCAGCTTAGTCGGGAGCACAGATACGCAGTATTTT.

This clonotype came up many times. The rearrangement joins TRBV5-6 to TRBJ1-5; 11 nucleotides align to TRBD1. V shed 3 bases, J shed 10 bases, and the junction held 9 bases outside the gene matches. This CDR3 contains 15 residues. Germline V gives CDR1 SGHDT, CDR2 YYEEEE. The CDR3 DNA reads as TGTGCCAGCAGCTACCGTGGGACAGGGGGATCTCCCCAGCATTTT. Translation: CASSYRGTGGSPQHF.

This clonotype showed up many times. V usage is TRBV30 and J usage is TRBJ1-1, with a possible D match to TRBD1 (6 bases). There are 15 residues in the CDR3. Germline lookup yields CDR1 GTSNPN and CDR2 SVGIG (reference sequence). V lost 1 base and J 4 bases, leaving 16 bases between the germline ends. The CDR3 nucleotides are TGTGCCTGGAGTGATGTAGGGGGAATTGGCACTGAAGCTTTCTTT. Translated: CAWSDVGGIGTEAFF.

This clonotype was seen repeatedly, ten times or more. This chain uses TRBV28 with TRBJ1-6; TRBD1 matches 7 bases. The CDR3 sequence is 16 residues long. Germline-derived CDR1 and CDR2 are MDHEN and SYDVKM. V was pared by 1 base and J by 9 bases, with 9 bases of the junction left unmatched. The CDR3 spells CASSLFFDRASSPLHF. CDR3 in DNA: TGTGCCAGCAGTTTATTTTTCGACAGGGCGAGTTCACCCCTCCACTTT.

The chain couples TRBV2 to TRBJ1-5; possible D gene TRBD1, 6 bases. Germline CDR1 reads SNHLY; CDR2 reads FYNNEI. The CDR3 sequence is 15 residues long. Trimming shortened V by 8 bases and J by 3 bases, and 17 bases separated the two germline ends. CDR3 coding DNA: TGTGCCAGCCGGGAGCAGGGGCAGTCCAATCAGCCCCAGCATTTT. Its protein product is CASREQGQSNQPQHF.

A few counts support this clonotype. This chain connects TRBV12-3 or TRBV12-4 to TRBJ2-5; the D gene is possibly TRBD2 (6 bases). The CDR3 contains 14 residues. Trimming pared 6 bases from V and 5 bases from J, leaving 16 bases between. CDR3 in amino acids: CASSRDSGAETQYF. CDR3 nucleotide sequence: TGTGCCAGCAGCCGCGACTCGGGAGCGGAGACCCAGTACTTC.

As to this clonotype: This may come from a read error, since a much larger clone is one base off. This sequence joins TRBV7-9 and TRBJ2-7; no clear D. Germline lookup yields CDR1 SEHNR and CDR2 FQNEAQ (reference sequence). The CDR3 covers 14 residues. The CDR3 loop reads CASSSQPRSYERYF. DNA of the CDR3: TGTGCCAGCAGCTCGCAGCCCCGAAGCTACGAGCGGTACTTC.

This clonotype came up once. V is TRBV24-1 and J is TRBJ2-7; D is possibly TRBD1 (6 bases). The V and J ends lost 5 bases and 1 base respectively, with 8 bases between them. The length of the CDR3 is 13 residues. Germline CDR1 KGHDR, CDR2 SFDVKD. This CDR3 reads CATSARGSYEQYF. CDR3 DNA: TGTGCCACCAGTGCCAGGGGTTCCTACGAGCAGTACTTC.

This clonotype was recorded only once. The rearrangement links TRBV27 to TRBJ2-7; 9 bases line up with TRBD1. This CDR3 comprises 14 residues. CDR1 and CDR2 (germline): MNHEY, SMNVEV (reference sequence). V trimming: 4 bases; J trimming: 4 bases; junction bases outside the gene matches: 5. CDR3 sequence reads: CASSWGTGPYEQYF. CDR3 nucleotides: TGTGCCAGCAGTTGGGGGACAGGGCCGTACGAGCAGTACTTC.

This clonotype was counted ten times or more. This chain joins TRBV7-2 and TRBJ1-1; D is possibly TRBD1 (6 bases). The ends were cut back, 3 bases at V and 4 bases at J, with 9 bases in the middle. The CDR3 length is 13 residues. Germline values: CDR1 SGHTA, CDR2 FQGNSA. The CDR3 spells CASSFRTATEAFF. In nucleotides, the CDR3 is TGTGCCAGCAGCTTTCGGACAGCCACTGAAGCTTTCTTT.

This clonotype showed up many times. The chain is built from TRBV18 and TRBJ1-1; perhaps TRBD1 as D (5 bases). V shed 0 bases and J shed 9 bases, with 14 bases lying between them. Per germline, CDR1 KGHSH and CDR2 LQKENI. The length of the CDR3 is 14 residues. The CDR3 DNA sequence: TGTGCCAGCTCACCACCGGGGGACGGGGGTAAAGCTTTCTTT. Translated: CASSPPGDGGKAFF.

There are many counts of this clonotype. CDR3 DNA sequence: TGTGCCAGCTTTACAGGGTTCGTCCAGGGCGAGCAGTACTTC. This translates into CASFTGFVQGEQYF. The chain links TRBV7-8 to TRBJ2-7; weak D call: TRBD1 (6 bases). Trimming removed 8 bases at V and 6 bases at J, with 20 bases between. The CDR3 contains 14 residues. Germline-derived CDR1 and CDR2 are SGHVS and FQNEAQ.

This clonotype was seen ten or more times. This rearrangement joins TRBV6-5 to TRBJ2-7; 10 positions match TRBD1. The CDR3 contains 14 residues. V trimming: 5 bases; J trimming: 5 bases; junction bases outside the gene matches: 6. Germline lookup yields CDR1 MNHEY and CDR2 SVGAGI. The CDR3 sequence is CASSTTGTGDEQYF. The CDR3, as DNA: TGTGCCAGCAGTACCACAGGGACAGGGGACGAGCAGTACTTC.

The chain combines TRBV19 with TRBJ2-7, with 7 bases fitting TRBD2. CDR1 and CDR2 from the germline V gene are LNHDA and SQIVND (reference sequence). The CDR3 spans 14 residues. V lost 6 bases and J lost 6; bases outside the gene matches: 11. The chain's CDR3 is CASRPPGRVGEQYF. In nucleotides, the CDR3 is TGTGCCAGTAGACCCCCTGGGAGGGTTGGCGAGCAGTACTTC.

There are many counts of this clonotype. The chain carries TRBV6-2 or TRBV6-3 and TRBJ2-2, with 9 nucleotides matching TRBD1. CDR3 size: 15 residues. Germline assignment: CDR1 MNHEY and CDR2 SVGEGT. With 5 bases clipped from V and 3 bases from J, the junction kept 4 bases outside the gene matches. In DNA form, the CDR3 reads TGTGCCAGCAGTCCGGGACAGGGAGACACCGGGGAGCTGTTTTTT. Its protein is CASSPGQGDTGELFF.

This clonotype has a count of ten or more. This chain connects TRBV24-1 to TRBJ2-5; 11 bases line up with TRBD1. The CDR3 runs 16 residues. V shed 0 bases and J 4 bases; nucleotides not matched to a gene: 3. Germline values: CDR1 KGHDR, CDR2 SFDVKD. Here the CDR3 DNA reads TGTGCCACCAGTGATTTGCAGGGGACAGGGGGAGAGACCCAGTACTTC. Residues: CATSDLQGTGGETQYF.